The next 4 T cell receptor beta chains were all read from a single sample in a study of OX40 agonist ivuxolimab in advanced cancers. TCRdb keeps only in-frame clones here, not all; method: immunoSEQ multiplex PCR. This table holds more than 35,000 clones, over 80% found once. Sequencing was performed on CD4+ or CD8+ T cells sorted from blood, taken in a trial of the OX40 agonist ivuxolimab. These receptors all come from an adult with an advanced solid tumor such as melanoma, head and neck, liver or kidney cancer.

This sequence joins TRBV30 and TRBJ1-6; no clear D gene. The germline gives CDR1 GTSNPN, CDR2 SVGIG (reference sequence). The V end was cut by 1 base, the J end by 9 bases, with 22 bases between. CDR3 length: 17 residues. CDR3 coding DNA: TGTGCCTGGAGTGGTTATAACTGGAAGACTCTCCCTTCACCCCTCCACTTT. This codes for CAWSGYNWKTLPSPLHF.

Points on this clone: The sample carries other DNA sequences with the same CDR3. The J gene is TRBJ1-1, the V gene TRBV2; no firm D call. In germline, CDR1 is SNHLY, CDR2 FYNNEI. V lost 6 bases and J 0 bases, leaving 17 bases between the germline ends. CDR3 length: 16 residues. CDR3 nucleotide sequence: TGTGCCAGCAGCGAATCCCCCCAGACTTTGAACACTGAAGCTTTCTTT. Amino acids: CASSESPQTLNTEAFF.

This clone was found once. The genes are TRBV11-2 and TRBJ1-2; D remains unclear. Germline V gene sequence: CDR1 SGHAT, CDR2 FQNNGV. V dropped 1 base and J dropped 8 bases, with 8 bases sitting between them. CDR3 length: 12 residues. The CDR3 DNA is TGTGCCAGCAGCTTAGTCGGAGAGGGCTACACCTTC. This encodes CASSLVGEGYTF.

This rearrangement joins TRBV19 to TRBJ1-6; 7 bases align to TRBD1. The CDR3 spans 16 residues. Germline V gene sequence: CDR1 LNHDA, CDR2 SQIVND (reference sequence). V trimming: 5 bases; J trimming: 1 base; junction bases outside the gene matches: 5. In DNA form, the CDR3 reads TGTGCCAGTAGTGTAACAGGGGTGTCCTATAATTCACCCCTCCACTTT. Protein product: CASSVTGVSYNSPLHF.